This T cell receptor (beta chain) comes out of a study of blood T cells in healthy people across ages. Every sample gave at least 5 micrograms of total RNA when it was extracted. This clonotype was seen a few times. CDR1 and CDR2 from the germline V gene are SGHRS and YFSETQ. The CDR3 has 15 amino acids. Between the trimmed V and J ends, which lost 0 bases and 3 bases, there was a span of 10 bases. PCR was performed a second time for about 7 to 12 cycles using a sample-barcoded 5' primer and a J-beta primer mix. With 12 random nucleotides, a template-switch adaptor tagged each individual cDNA molecule. Via MiXCR, TCRdb re-called the 5' RACE reads, giving one row per CDR3 protein. The sample holds around 650,000 distinct CDR3 sequences, approximately 30% seen once.

This TCR derives from an elderly woman in good health. The chain employs TRBV5-1 and TRBJ2-1; weak D call: TRBD1 (5 bases). Sequencing input: blood. The CDR3 protein is CASSLGQLNYNEQFF. The CDR3 DNA reads as TGCGCCAGCAGCTTGGGACAGCTAAACTACAATGAGCAGTTCTTC.